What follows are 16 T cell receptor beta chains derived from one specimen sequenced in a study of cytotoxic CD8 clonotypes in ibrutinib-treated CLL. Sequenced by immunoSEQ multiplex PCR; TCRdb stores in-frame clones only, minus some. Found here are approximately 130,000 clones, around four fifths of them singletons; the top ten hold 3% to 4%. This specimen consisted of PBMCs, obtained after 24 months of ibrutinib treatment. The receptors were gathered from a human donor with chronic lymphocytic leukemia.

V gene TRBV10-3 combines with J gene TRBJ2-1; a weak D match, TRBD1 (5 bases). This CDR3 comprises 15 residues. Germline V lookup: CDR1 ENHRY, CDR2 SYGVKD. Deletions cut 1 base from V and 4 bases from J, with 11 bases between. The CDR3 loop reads CAISEFGRGYNEQFF. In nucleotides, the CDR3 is TGTGCCATCAGTGAGTTCGGAAGGGGATACAATGAGCAGTTCTTC.

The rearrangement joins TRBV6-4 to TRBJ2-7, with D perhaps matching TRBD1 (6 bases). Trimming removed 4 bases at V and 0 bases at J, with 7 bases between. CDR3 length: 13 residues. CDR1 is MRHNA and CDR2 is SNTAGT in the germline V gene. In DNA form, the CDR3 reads TGTGCCAGCAGTGCAGGGGCCTCCTACGAGCAGTACTTC. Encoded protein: CASSAGASYEQYF.

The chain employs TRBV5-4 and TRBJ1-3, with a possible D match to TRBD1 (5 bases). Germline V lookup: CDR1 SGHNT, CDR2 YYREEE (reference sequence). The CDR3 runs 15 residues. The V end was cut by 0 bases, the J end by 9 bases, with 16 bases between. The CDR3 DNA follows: TGTGCCAGCAGCTTGGCCGGGCCCGGGGGATCCACCATATATTTT. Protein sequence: CASSLAGPGGSTIYF.

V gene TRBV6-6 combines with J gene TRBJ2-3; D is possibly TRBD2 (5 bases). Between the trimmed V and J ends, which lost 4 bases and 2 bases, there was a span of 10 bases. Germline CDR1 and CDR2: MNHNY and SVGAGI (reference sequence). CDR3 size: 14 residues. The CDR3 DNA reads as TGTGCCAGCAGTTGCACTAGACCCACAGATACGCAGTATTTT. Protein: CASSCTRPTDTQYF.

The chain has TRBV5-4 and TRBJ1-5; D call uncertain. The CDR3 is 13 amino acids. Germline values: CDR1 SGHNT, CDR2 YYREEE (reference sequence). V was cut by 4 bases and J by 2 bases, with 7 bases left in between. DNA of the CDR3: TGTGCCAGCAGCCCCGGCCGCAATCAGCCCCAGCATTTT. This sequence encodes CASSPGRNQPQHF.

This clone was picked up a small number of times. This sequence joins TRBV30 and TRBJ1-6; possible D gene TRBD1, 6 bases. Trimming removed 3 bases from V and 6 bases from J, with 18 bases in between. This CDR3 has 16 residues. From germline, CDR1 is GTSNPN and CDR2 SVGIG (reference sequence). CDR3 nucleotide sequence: TGTGCCTGGAGCCTTACCCGGACAGTTAGTAATTCACCCCTCCACTTT. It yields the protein CAWSLTRTVSNSPLHF.

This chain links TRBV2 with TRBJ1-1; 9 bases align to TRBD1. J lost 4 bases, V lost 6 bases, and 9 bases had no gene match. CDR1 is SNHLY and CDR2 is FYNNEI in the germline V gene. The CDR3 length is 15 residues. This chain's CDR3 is CASRTGGVWGTEAFF. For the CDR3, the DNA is TGTGCCAGCAGAACAGGGGGCGTATGGGGCACTGAAGCTTTCTTT.

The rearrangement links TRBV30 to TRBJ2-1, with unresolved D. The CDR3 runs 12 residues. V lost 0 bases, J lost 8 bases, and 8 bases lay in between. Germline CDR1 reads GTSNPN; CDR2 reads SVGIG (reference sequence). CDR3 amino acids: CAWSVRGDEQFF. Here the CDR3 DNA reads TGTGCCTGGAGTGTACGTGGGGATGAGCAGTTCTTC.

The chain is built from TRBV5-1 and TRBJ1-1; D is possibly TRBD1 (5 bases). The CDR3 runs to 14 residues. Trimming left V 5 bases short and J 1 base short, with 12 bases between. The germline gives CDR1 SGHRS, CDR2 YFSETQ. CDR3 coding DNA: TGCGCCAGCAGACGGGAAACAGGGAACACTGAAGCTTTCTTT. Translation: CASRRETGNTEAFF. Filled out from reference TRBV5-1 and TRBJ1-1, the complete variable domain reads KAGVTQTPRYLIKTRGQQVTLSCSPISGHRSVSWYQQTPGQGLQFLFEYFSETQRNKGNFPGRFSGRQFSNSRSEMNVSTLELGDSALYLCASRRETGNTEAFFGQGTRLTVV.

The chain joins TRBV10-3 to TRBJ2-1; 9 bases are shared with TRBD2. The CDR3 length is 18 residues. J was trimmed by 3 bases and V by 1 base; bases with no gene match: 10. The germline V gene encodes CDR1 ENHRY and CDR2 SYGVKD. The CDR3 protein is CAISEYMGGGAGYNEQFF. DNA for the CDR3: TGTGCCATCAGTGAGTACATGGGCGGGGGGGCTGGCTACAATGAGCAGTTCTTC.

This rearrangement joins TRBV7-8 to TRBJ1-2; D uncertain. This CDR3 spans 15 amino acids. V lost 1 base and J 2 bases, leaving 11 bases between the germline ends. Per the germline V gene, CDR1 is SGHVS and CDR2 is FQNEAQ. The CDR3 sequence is CASSLDTGENYGYTF. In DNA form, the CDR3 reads TGTGCCAGCAGCTTAGATACCGGGGAAAACTATGGCTACACCTTC. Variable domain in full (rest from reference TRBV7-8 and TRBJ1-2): GAGVSQSPRYKVAKRGQDVALRCDPISGHVSLFWYQQALGQGPEFLTYFQNEAQLDKSGLPSDRFFAERPEGSVSTLKIQRTQQEDSAVYLCASSLDTGENYGYTFGSGTRLTVV.

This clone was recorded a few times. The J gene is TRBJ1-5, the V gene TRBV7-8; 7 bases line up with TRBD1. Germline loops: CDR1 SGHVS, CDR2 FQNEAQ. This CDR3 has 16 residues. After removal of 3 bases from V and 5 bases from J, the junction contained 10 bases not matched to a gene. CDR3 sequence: CASSFSRDSPYQPQHF. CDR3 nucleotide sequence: TGTGCCAGCAGCTTTTCCCGGGACAGCCCTTATCAGCCCCAGCATTTT.

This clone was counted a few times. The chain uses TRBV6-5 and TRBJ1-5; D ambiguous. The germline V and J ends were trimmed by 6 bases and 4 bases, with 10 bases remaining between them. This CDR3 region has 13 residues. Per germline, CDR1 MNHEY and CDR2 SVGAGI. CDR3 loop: CASRINVNQPQHF. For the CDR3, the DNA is TGTGCCAGCAGGATAAATGTAAATCAGCCCCAGCATTTT.

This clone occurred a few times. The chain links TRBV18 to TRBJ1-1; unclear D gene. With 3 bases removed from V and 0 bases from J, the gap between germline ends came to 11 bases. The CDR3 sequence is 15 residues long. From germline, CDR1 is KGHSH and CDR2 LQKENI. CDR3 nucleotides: TGTGCCAGCTCACCTCAGACGGAAATGAACACTGAAGCTTTCTTT. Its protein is CASSPQTEMNTEAFF.

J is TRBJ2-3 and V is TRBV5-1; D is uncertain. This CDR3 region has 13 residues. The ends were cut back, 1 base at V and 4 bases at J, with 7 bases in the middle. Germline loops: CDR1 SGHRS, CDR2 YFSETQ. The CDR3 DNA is TGCGCCAGCAGCTTGACTCCGTCAGATACGCAGTATTTT. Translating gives CASSLTPSDTQYF.

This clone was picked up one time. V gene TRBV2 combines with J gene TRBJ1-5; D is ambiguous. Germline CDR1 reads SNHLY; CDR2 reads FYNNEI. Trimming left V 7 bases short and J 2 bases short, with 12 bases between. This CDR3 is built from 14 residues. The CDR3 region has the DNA TGTGCCAGCACCCCAAATAGAGGCAATCAGCCCCAGCATTTT. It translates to CASTPNRGNQPQHF.